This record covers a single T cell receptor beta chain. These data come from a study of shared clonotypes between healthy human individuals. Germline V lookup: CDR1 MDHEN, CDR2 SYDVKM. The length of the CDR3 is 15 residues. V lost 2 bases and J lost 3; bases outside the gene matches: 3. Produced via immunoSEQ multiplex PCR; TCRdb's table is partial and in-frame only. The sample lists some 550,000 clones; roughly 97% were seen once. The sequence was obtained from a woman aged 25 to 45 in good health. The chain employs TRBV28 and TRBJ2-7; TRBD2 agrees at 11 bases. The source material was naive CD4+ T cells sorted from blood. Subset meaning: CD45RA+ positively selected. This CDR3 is CASSLILAGDYEQYF. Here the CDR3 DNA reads TGTGCCAGCAGTTTAATACTAGCGGGGGACTACGAGCAGTACTTC.